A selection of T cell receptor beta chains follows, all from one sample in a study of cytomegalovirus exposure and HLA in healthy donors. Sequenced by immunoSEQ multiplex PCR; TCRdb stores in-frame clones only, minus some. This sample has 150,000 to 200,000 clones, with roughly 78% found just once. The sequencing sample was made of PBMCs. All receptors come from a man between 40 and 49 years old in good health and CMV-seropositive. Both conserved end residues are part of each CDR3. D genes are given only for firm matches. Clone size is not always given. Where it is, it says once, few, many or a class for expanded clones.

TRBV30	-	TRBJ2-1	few	CAWRNSGYNEQFF	TGTGCCTGGAGGAACAGCGGATACAATGAGCAGTTCTTC
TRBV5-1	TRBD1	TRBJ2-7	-	CASSLDLTGGFEQYF	TGCGCCAGCAGCTTGGATTTAACAGGGGGGTTCGAGCAGTACTTC
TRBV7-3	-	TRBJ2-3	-	CASSPQPSASTDTQYF	TGTGCCAGCAGCCCCCAACCTAGCGCAAGCACAGATACGCAGTATTTT
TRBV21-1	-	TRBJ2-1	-	CASTEWCSYNEQFF	TGTGCCAGCACCGAGTGGTGCTCCTACAATGAGCAGTTCTTC
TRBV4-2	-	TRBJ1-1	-	CASSQTDSLNTEAFF	TGTGCCAGCAGCCAAACCGACAGTTTGAACACTGAAGCTTTCTTT
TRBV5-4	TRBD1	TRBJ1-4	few	CASSRDRENEKLFF	TGTGCCAGCAGCCGGGACAGGGAAAATGAAAAACTGTTTTTT
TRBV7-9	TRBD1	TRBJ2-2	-	CASIRRRDRGANTGELFF	TGTGCCAGCATACGCCGCCGGGACAGGGGGGCGAACACCGGGGAGCTGTTTTTT
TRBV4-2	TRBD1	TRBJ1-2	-	CATRGTGWDGYTF	TGTGCCACCAGAGGGACAGGTTGGGATGGCTACACCTTC
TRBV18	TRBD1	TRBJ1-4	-	CASSPGQGNEKLFF	TGTGCCAGCTCGCCGGGACAGGGGAATGAAAAACTGTTTTTT
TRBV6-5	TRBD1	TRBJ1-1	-	CASSQTGGNTEAFF	TGTGCCAGCAGCCAAACAGGGGGGAACACTGAAGCTTTCTTT
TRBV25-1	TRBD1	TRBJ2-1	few	CASSTTGTGYNEQFF	TGTGCCAGCAGTACTACCGGGACAGGGTACAATGAGCAGTTCTTC
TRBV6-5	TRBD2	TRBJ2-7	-	CASSRGASGGYEQYF	TGTGCCAGCAGTAGAGGGGCTAGCGGGGGGTACGAGCAGTACTTC
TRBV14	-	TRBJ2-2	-	CASSQGQNTGELFF	TGTGCCAGCAGCCAGGGACAGAACACCGGGGAGCTGTTTTTT
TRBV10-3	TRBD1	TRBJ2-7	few	CAISESWDRVSYEQYF	TGTGCCATCAGTGAGTCGTGGGACAGGGTCTCCTACGAGCAGTACTTC
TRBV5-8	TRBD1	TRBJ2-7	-	CASSLGGTGAGEQYF	TGTGCCAGCAGCTTGGGTGGGACAGGTGCGGGAGAGCAGTACTTC
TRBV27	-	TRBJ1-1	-	CASSLYGSTEAFF	TGTGCCAGCAGTTTGTATGGGAGCACTGAAGCTTTCTTT
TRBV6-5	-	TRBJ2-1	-	CAAQQGPSYNEQFF	TGTGCCGCACAACAGGGTCCCTCCTACAATGAGCAGTTCTTC
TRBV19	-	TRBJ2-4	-	CAPTRDLEWAKNIQYF	TGTGCCCCCACTCGGGATTTAGAGTGGGCCAAAAACATTCAGTACTTC
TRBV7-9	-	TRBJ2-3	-	CASSHGADTQYF	TGTGCCAGCAGCCACGGGGCAGATACGCAGTATTTT
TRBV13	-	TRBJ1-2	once	CASSLGQDNYGYTF	TGTGCCAGCAGCTTAGGGCAGGATAACTATGGCTACACCTTC
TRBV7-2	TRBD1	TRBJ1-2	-	CASNRQGLLYGYTF	TGTGCCAGCAACAGACAGGGGTTGCTCTATGGCTACACCTTC
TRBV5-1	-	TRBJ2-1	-	CASSPPEAKVQFF	TGCGCCAGCAGCCCACCGGAGGCAAAGGTGCAGTTCTTC
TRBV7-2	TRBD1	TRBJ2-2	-	CASTSTGVDGELFF	TGTGCCAGCACCTCGACAGGGGTGGACGGGGAGCTGTTTTTT
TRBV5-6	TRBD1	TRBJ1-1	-	CASSFWDSTGTEAFF	TGTGCCAGCAGCTTCTGGGACAGCACGGGCACTGAAGCTTTCTTT
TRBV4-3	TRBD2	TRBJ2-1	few	CASSQGPGGVEQFF	TGCGCCAGCAGCCAAGGGCCGGGGGGTGTTGAGCAGTTCTTC
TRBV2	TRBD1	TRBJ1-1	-	CASSLDRVEAFF	TGTGCCAGCAGCTTGGACAGGGTGGAAGCTTTCTTT
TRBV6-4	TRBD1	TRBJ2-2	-	CASSDGPLAGGSSNTGELFF	TGTGCCAGCAGTGACGGCCCACTAGCAGGGGGCTCCTCAAACACCGGGGAGCTGTTTTTT
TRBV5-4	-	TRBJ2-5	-	CASKGQGGGETQYF	TGTGCCAGCAAGGGCCAGGGAGGCGGAGAGACCCAGTACTTC
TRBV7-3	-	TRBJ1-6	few	CASRGNSPLHF	TGTGCCAGCAGGGGCAATTCACCCCTCCACTTT
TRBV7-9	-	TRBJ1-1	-	CASSFGREAFF	TGTGCCAGCAGCTTTGGGAGAGAAGCTTTCTTT
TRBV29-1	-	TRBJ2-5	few	CSVAMRRRGETQYF	TGCAGCGTAGCCATGAGGAGGAGAGGGGAGACCCAGTACTTC
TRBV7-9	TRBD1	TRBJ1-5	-	CASSPGQGPPNQPQHF	TGTGCCAGCAGCCCGGGACAGGGGCCCCCCAATCAGCCCCAGCATTTT
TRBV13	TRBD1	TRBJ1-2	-	CASSSRDRGLGGYTF	TGTGCCAGCAGTTCCCGGGACAGGGGACTGGGGGGCTACACCTTC
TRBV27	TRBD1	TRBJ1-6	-	CASRLRGNSPLHF	TGTGCCAGCAGGCTCAGGGGGAACTCACCCCTCCACTTT
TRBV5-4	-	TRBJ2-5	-	CASSPWRGLQETQYF	TGTGCCAGCAGCCCTTGGCGGGGCCTCCAAGAGACCCAGTACTTC
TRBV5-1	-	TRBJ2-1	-	CASSPGLLSYNEQFF	TGCGCCAGCAGCCCGGGACTCCTCTCCTACAATGAGCAGTTCTTC
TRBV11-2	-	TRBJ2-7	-	CASSLLPTASRYEQYF	TGTGCCAGCAGTCTCCTCCCGACTGCCTCACGGTACGAGCAGTACTTC